This T cell receptor beta chain was documented in a study of T cell responses to AZD1222 COVID-19 vaccine. The study, taken as a whole, reports: In the spike-specific TCR repertoire, nearly half reportedly target unmutated variant regions. Donors were chiefly white British, with a greater number of females, and clonal diversity was perhaps underestimated.

V lost 2 bases, J lost 1 base, and 6 bases lay in between. Germline assignment: CDR1 SGHDN and CDR2 FVKESK. The CDR3 has 13 amino acids. Clones were sequenced by immunoSEQ multiplex PCR, and TCRdb holds only the in-frame ones, with some missing. The sample contains under 95,000 clones, 85% to 90% of which appear only once. Notes on this clone: Antigen specificity is unknown.

Some second doses came at about 4 weeks and others at about 12 weeks; these were pooled. This sequence joins TRBV14 and TRBJ2-7; no firm D call. This clonotype originated in an adult who received the AZD1222 COVID-19 vaccine. This material consisted of peripheral blood, taken 28 days after the second AZD1222 dose. CDR3 sequence reads: CASSQTESYEQYF. CDR3 DNA: TGTGCCAGCAGCCAAACAGAATCCTACGAGCAGTACTTC.